These T cell receptor beta chains were read from a single sample in a study of T cell responses to AZD1222 COVID-19 vaccine. Produced via immunoSEQ multiplex PCR; TCRdb's table is partial and in-frame only. The data show about 160,000 clones, with 80% to 95% seen just once and 3% to 3.5% held by the top ten. The sequencing here drew on peripheral blood, taken 28 days after the second AZD1222 dose. All receptors come from an adult who received the AZD1222 COVID-19 vaccine. The conserved cysteine and the conserved F or W are not part of the CDR3 here.

J gene	V gene	CDR3 protein
TRBJ2-1	TRBV6-5	ASKAGGLQGDEQF
TRBJ2-2	TRBV5-1	ASSFGTGGASTGELF
TRBJ2-1	TRBV3-1/TRBV3-2	ASSPAGRALNEQF
TRBJ1-1	TRBV18	ASSQDRVEAF
TRBJ2-3	TRBV5-1	ASSLRGIGGTDTQY
TRBJ2-7	TRBV5-1	ASSPQAGGAYEQY
TRBJ2-6	TRBV30	AWSEGGTNWANVLT
TRBJ1-2	TRBV6-4	ASSAGQGGYT
TRBJ1-2	TRBV7-9	ASSSQRRGPNYGYT
TRBJ1-1	TRBV5-1	ASSYDGNTNTEAF
TRBJ2-2	TRBV2	ATLRPVGELF
TRBJ1-1	TRBV19	ASNHRGAVNTEAF
TRBJ2-1	TRBV10-2	ASSARTGGSFMDNEQF
TRBJ2-3	TRBV5-6	ASSLGGTDTQY
TRBJ2-1	TRBV19	ASSTAPGTNYNEQF
TRBJ1-2	TRBV12-2	ASRDGATPAPGRGYT
TRBJ2-2	TRBV7-8	ASSFAGAGELF
TRBJ1-1	TRBV7-8	ASSSGRATFTEAF
TRBJ2-5	TRBV10-3	AISEGGSRRETQY
TRBJ2-1	TRBV29-1	SARGRGWDNEQF
TRBJ2-4	TRBV12-3/TRBV12-4	ASSFGSGPGQY
TRBJ2-5	TRBV18	ASSRLPEALQETQY
TRBJ1-6	TRBV6-1	ASSEATGLSSYNSPLH